The clone carrying this T cell receptor beta chain was detected only a few times. J lost 8 bases, V lost 6 bases, and 14 bases had no gene match. Germline V gene sequence: CDR1 SGHTA, CDR2 FQGNSA. The CDR3 is made up of 16 amino acids. The method was immunoSEQ multiplex PCR; TCRdb's version includes in-frame clones alone and lacks a portion of them. In the table there are 150,000 to 200,000 clones, 82% of which are singletons. The cohort comprised adults aged roughly 18 to 90 years residing in under 30 US areas. This sample was included in a study of blood T cell repertoires in COVID-19. At the level of the study: PBMCs, B-cell-depleted T cells, or T cells were the source of the cDNA or gDNA that made up the material.

The receptor's source is a woman aged 55-69 years with acute COVID-19. Sequenced sample: PBMCs or T cells enriched from blood (not recorded which). The rearrangement uses TRBV7-2 and TRBJ2-1, with 9 positions matching TRBD2. CDR3 sequence: CASRPRPRLAVDEQFF. CDR3 nucleotides: TGTGCCAGCAGGCCGCGGCCGAGACTAGCGGTGGATGAGCAGTTCTTC.